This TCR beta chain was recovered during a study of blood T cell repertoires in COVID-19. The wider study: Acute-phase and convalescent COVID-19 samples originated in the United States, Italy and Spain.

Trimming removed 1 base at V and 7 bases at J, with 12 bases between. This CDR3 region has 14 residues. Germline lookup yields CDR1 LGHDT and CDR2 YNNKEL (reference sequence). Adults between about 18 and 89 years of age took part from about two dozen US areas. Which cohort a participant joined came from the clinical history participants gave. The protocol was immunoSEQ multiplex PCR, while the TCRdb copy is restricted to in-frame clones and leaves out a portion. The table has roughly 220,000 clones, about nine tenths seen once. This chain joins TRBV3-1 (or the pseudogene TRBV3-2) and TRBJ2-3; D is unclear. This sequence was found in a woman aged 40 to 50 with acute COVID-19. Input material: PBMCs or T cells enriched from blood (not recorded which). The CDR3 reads CASSQGSTSHTQYF. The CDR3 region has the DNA TGTGCCAGCAGCCAAGGGAGTACATCACATACGCAGTATTTT.